This T cell receptor beta chain was sequenced during a study of beta chain features in type 1 diabetes. Of the isolated RNA, all was reverse transcribed, and so the sequenced material was expressed TCRB transcripts. Profiled with immunoSEQ multiplex PCR; TCRdb holds only in-frame clones, not every one. The table lists under 250,000 clones, approximately 10% of them singletons. This clone turned up a few times. The CDR3 covers 17 residues. V trimming: 0 bases; J trimming: 5 bases; junction bases outside the gene matches: 10. Germline values: CDR1 GTSNPN, CDR2 SVGIG (reference sequence). This chain uses TRBV30 with TRBJ2-1, with 10 bases fitting TRBD2. The material sequenced was central memory CD4+ T cells from blood. The sequence came from a man between 18 and 29 years old in good health. In nucleotides, the CDR3 is TGTGCCTGGAGTGTAAGTACCCCTAGCGGGAGCCACAATGAGCAGTTCTTC. It encodes CAWSVSTPSGSHNEQFF.